This entry concerns a single TCR beta chain. No antigen is known for it. Genes and germline are mouse. The read falls 1 residue short of the CDR3 end, and the missing part is taken from the germline J gene. Trimming took off 3 bases at V and 2 bases at J, with 9 bases between the two ends. Germline V lookup: CDR1 LGHDT, CDR2 YNNKQL (reference sequence). CDR3 size: 14 residues. This specimen comes from a study of tissue T cells after allogeneic stem cell transplantation. Overall study results and limits: In patients and mice, blood and spleen missed much of tissue repertoire. Shared clones across patients were few; motif clustering revealed tissue-specific shared signatures.

Survey-depth TCRbeta CDR3 sequencing reported V/J genes and productive frequencies. Assay: immunoSEQ multiplex PCR; the TCRdb copy retains only in-frame clones and omits some. The profile shows approximately 5,100 clones, approximately 30% of them singletons. Noted time point: mouse harvest day 14 after allogeneic transplant. Tail vein injection delivered 10^7 T-cell-depleted bone marrow cells and 10^6 splenic CD5+ T cells. The J gene is TRBJ2-5, the V gene TRBV4, with D perhaps matching TRBD1 or TRBD2 (5 bases each). The receptor was isolated from a female BALB/c mouse given C57BL/6 T cells with graft-versus-host disease after an allogeneic hematopoietic cell transplant. Sequencing input: skin. CDR3 amino acids: CASSYGTLQDTQYF. The sequenced CDR3 bases are TGTGCCAGCAGCTACGGGACCCTCCAAGACACCCAGTAC.